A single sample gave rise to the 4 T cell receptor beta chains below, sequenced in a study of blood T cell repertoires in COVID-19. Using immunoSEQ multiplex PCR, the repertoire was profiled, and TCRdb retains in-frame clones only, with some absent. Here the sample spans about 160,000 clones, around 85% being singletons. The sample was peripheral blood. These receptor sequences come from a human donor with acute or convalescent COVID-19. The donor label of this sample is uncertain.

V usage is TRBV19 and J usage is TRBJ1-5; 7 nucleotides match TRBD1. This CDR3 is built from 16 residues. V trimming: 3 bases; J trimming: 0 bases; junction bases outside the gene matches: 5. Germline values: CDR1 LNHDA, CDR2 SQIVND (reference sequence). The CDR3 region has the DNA TGTGCCAGTAGTATTAGGGCAGGGGGTAGCAATCAGCCCCAGCATTTT. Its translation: CASSIRAGGSNQPQHF.

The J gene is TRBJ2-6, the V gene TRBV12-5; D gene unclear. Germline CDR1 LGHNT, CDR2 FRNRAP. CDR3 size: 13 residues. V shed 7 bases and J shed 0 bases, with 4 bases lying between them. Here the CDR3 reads CASANSGANVLTF. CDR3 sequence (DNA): TGTGCTAGTGCCAACTCTGGGGCCAACGTCCTGACTTTC.

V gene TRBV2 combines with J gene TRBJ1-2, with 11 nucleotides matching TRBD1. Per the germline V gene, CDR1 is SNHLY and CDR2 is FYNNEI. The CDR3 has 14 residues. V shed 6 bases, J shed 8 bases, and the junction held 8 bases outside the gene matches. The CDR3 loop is CASREGQGVGGYTF. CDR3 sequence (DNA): TGTGCCAGCAGGGAGGGACAGGGGGTAGGGGGCTACACCTTC.

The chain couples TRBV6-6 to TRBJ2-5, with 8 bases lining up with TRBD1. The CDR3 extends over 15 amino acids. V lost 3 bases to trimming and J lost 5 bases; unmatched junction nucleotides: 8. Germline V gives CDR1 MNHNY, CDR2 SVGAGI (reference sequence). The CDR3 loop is CASSYRGDRLETQYF. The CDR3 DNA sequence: TGTGCCAGCAGTTATAGAGGGGACAGGCTTGAGACCCAGTACTTC.